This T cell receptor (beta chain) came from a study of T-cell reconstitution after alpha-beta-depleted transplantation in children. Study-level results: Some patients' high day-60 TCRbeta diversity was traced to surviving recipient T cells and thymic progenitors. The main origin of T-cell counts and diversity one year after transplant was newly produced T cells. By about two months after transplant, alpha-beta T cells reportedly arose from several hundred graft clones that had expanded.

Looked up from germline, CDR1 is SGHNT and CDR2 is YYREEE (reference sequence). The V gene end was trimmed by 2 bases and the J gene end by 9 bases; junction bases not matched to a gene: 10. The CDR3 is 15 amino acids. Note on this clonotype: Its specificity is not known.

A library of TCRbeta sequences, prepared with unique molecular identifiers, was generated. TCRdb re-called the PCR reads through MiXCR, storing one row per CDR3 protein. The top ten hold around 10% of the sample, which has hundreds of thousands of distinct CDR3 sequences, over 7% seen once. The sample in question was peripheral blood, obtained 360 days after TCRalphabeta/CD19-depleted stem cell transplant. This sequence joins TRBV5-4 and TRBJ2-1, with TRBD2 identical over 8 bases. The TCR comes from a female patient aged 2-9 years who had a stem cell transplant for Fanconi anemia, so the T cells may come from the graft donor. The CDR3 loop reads CASSFGGAGSGEQFF. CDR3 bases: TGTGCCAGCAGCTTCGGGGGGGCCGGTAGCGGTGAGCAGTTCTTC.